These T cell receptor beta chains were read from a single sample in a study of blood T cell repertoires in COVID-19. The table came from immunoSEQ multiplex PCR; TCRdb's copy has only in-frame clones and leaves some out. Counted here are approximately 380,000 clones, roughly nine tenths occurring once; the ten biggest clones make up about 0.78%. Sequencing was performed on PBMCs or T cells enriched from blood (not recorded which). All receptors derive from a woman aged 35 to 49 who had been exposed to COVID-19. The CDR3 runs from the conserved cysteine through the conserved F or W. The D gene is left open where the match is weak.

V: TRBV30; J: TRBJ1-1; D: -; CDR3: CAWKGPDMNTEAFF; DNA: TGTGCCTGGAAGGGGCCGGACATGAACACTGAAGCTTTCTTT
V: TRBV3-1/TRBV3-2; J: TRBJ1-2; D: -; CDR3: CASSQDISGFLNYGYTF; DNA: TGTGCCAGCAGCCAAGACATCTCGGGGTTCCTTAACTATGGCTACACCTTC
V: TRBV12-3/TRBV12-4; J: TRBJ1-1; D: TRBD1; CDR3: CASSGQGNTEAFF; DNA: TGTGCCAGCAGTGGACAGGGAAACACTGAAGCTTTCTTT
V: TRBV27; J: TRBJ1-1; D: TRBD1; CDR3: CASGLTGNAEAFF; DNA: TGTGCCAGCGGCCTGACAGGGAATGCTGAAGCTTTCTTT
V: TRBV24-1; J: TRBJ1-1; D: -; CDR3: CATSDQGNTEAFF; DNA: TGTGCCACCAGTGATCAGGGGAACACTGAAGCTTTCTTT
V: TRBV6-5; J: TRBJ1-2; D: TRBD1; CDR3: CASSYSPTGGYTF; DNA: TGTGCCAGCAGTTATAGCCCGACAGGGGGCTACACCTTC
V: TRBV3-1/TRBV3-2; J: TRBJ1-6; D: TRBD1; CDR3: CASSQRGGLRNSPLHF; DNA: TGTGCCAGCAGCCAACGAGGGGGCTTGCGGAATTCACCCCTCCACTTT
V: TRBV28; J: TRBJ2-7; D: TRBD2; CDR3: CASSSPAGGLYEQYF; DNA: TGTGCCAGCAGTTCCCCAGCGGGAGGGCTGTACGAGCAGTACTTC
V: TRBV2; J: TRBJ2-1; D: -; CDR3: CASSAGVRAYNEQFF; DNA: TGTGCCAGCAGTGCCGGAGTGAGGGCCTACAATGAGCAGTTCTTC
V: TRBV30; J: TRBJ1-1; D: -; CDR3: CAWSVSRTPGGNTEAFF; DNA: TGTGCCTGGAGTGTCTCCCGGACCCCGGGAGGGAACACTGAAGCTTTCTTT
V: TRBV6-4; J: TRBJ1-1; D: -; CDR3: CASKLEAGTEAFF; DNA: TGTGCCAGCAAGTTGGAGGCGGGGACTGAAGCTTTCTTT